This TCR beta chain is drawn from a study of PD-1 blockade in classical Hodgkin lymphoma. Brentuximab vedotin exposure varied, and every patient relapsed after autologous stem cell transplantation. Study results and caveats: Whoever responded completely had baseline diversity much like that seen in newly diagnosed patients.

The data were produced by immunoSEQ multiplex PCR, yet TCRdb's version contains in-frame clones alone and is incomplete. The table records under 7,000 clones, approximately 80% of them present only once. Concerning this clone itself: Its antigen is undetermined.

The CDR3 sequence is 16 residues long. The V end lost 6 bases, the J end lost 7 bases, and 22 bases lay between the germline ends. Germline-derived CDR1 and CDR2 are PRHDT and FYEKMQ (reference sequence). The V gene is TRBV13, the J gene TRBJ2-1, with D tentatively TRBD1 (6 bases). The origin of this receptor is a human donor with classical Hodgkin lymphoma. The sequences come from peripheral blood mononuclear cells (PBMCs), collected at baseline. This CDR3 is CASSNQWTAYENEQFF. The CDR3 coding sequence is TGTGCCAGCAGTAACCAGTGGACAGCGTATGAAAATGAGCAGTTCTTC.